These 15 T cell receptor beta chains share one sample of origin, sequenced in a study of naive and memory T cell subsets. The beta constant-region primer was an equimolar mix of two oligonucleotides covering TRBC1 and TRBC2. Ligated cDNA was amplified by four rounds of PCR with nested alpha and beta constant-region primers and SP2. TCRdb used MiXCR to reprocess the UMI-ligation and nested PCR reads, holding one entry per CDR3 protein. The data show approximately 150,000 distinct CDR3 sequences, approximately 20% seen once. Antigens for these TCRs are unknown. The study, taken as a whole, reports: A few larger clonotypes appeared in naive repertoires, especially CD8, possibly memory cells re-expressing CD45RA.

The sequencing sample was made of naive CD8+ T cells from blood. The origin of the receptors is a human donor in good health.

The V gene is TRBV11-3, the J gene TRBJ2-1; D is uncertain. This CDR3 contains 12 residues. From germline, CDR1 is SGHNT and CDR2 YENEEA. Between the trimmed V and J ends, which lost 2 bases and 8 bases, there was a span of 7 bases. The CDR3 DNA reads as TGTGCCAGCAGCTTAACGGGCCATGAGCAGTTCTTC. It specifies CASSLTGHEQFF.

As DNA, the CDR3 is TGTGCCAGCGGCGAGAACTACAATGAGCAGTTCTTC. It specifies CASGENYNEQFF. The chain joins TRBV6-1 to TRBJ2-1; D is unclear. The CDR3 runs 12 residues. In germline, CDR1 is MNHNS, CDR2 SASEGT. Trimming shortened V by 8 bases and J by 3 bases, and 8 bases separated the two germline ends.

The table lists this clonotype with a few counts. V is TRBV13 and J is TRBJ2-1; weak D call: TRBD2 (5 bases). V was trimmed by 3 bases and J by 3 bases, leaving 9 bases between them. This CDR3 is built from 14 residues. The V gene's germline CDR1 is PRHDT and CDR2 FYEKMQ (reference sequence). The CDR3 region has the DNA TGTGCCAGCAGCTTCCAACGGGACTACAATGAGCAGTTCTTC. Protein: CASSFQRDYNEQFF.

The chain joins TRBV5-5 to TRBJ2-5, with D unresolved. V lost 1 base and J lost 0, with 7 bases in between. This CDR3 spans 14 amino acids. CDR1 and CDR2 from the germline V gene are SGHKS and YYEKEE (reference sequence). CDR3: CASSLNLYQETQYF. CDR3 DNA sequence: TGTGCCAGCAGCTTGAATTTGTACCAAGAGACCCAGTACTTC.

The rearrangement links TRBV28 to TRBJ2-7; 9 bases are a match to TRBD2. J was trimmed by 3 bases and V by 5 bases; bases with no gene match: 8. Germline V gene lookup returns CDR1 MDHEN and CDR2 SYDVKM. The CDR3 runs 15 residues. CDR3 residues: CASSLLGAGGYEQYF. The CDR3 coding sequence is TGTGCCAGCAGTCTGTTGGGAGCGGGAGGCTACGAGCAGTACTTC.

This clonotype has more than one count but fewer than ten. The V gene is TRBV2, the J gene TRBJ1-5; D not resolved. The CDR3 consists of 12 residues. Deletions cut 4 bases from V and 4 bases from J, with 5 bases between. Germline-derived CDR1 and CDR2 are SNHLY and FYNNEI. The CDR3, as DNA: TGTGCCAGCAGTGGGCATAATCAGCCCCAGCATTTT. Amino acid sequence: CASSGHNQPQHF.

The chain carries TRBV9 and TRBJ1-3, with no clear D. The CDR3 consists of 14 residues. Trimming shortened V by 1 base and J by 4 bases, and 9 bases separated the two germline ends. The germline V gene has CDR1 SGDLS and CDR2 YYNGEE. CDR3 bases: TGTGCCAGCAGCGTATTCGGCACCGGAAACACCATATATTTT. The encoded protein is CASSVFGTGNTIYF.

This clonotype was detected ten times or more. V usage is TRBV28 and J usage is TRBJ2-7; the D is unclear. The CDR3 loop spans 12 amino acids. V was clipped by 6 bases and J by 2 bases, with 8 bases between them. Germline-derived CDR1 and CDR2 are MDHEN and SYDVKM. In nucleotides, the CDR3 is TGTGCCAGCAGGGCAGATCCCTACGAGCAGTACTTC. Translating it yields CASRADPYEQYF.

V usage is TRBV29-1 and J usage is TRBJ1-1; 7 bases are a match to TRBD1. The CDR3 length is 11 residues. CDR1 is SQVTM and CDR2 is ANQGSEA in the germline V gene. With 6 bases clipped from V and 3 bases from J, the junction kept 1 base outside the gene matches. CDR3 sequence reads: CSVDRDTEAFF. Here the CDR3 DNA reads TGCAGCGTCGACAGGGACACTGAAGCTTTCTTT.

This clonotype has at least ten counts. The chain uses TRBV4-3 and TRBJ1-5; D gene uncertain. The CDR3 runs to 13 residues. CDR1 LGHNA and CDR2 YSLEER come from the germline V gene. The germline V and J ends were trimmed by 0 bases and 7 bases, with 7 bases remaining between them. The CDR3 sequence: CASSQDLEQPQHF. The CDR3 DNA reads as TGCGCCAGCAGCCAAGATTTGGAACAGCCCCAGCATTTT.

The rearrangement links TRBV19 to TRBJ2-1; D is undetermined. This CDR3 has 12 residues. Trimming cost V 8 bases and J 2 bases, with 7 bases left between them. The germline V gene encodes CDR1 LNHDA and CDR2 SQIVND (reference sequence). The CDR3: CASAKAYNEQFF. CDR3 coding DNA: TGTGCCAGTGCAAAGGCCTACAATGAGCAGTTCTTC.

This clonotype was detected a few times. The rearrangement joins TRBV18 to TRBJ2-7; D is unresolved. V was cut by 0 bases and J by 2 bases, with 8 bases left in between. CDR3 length: 14 residues. Germline V gene lookup returns CDR1 KGHSH and CDR2 LQKENI. CDR3 in DNA: TGTGCCAGCTCACCACCCCCTGGGCCCTACGAGCAGTACTTC. Translation: CASSPPPGPYEQYF.

The CDR3 region has the DNA TGTGCCAGTAGTAGCTCGGGACTAGCGGGCTACAATGAGCAGTTCTTC. Translated: CASSSSGLAGYNEQFF. This chain uses TRBV19 with TRBJ2-1; TRBD2 agrees at 12 bases. Per germline, CDR1 LNHDA and CDR2 SQIVND (reference sequence). V trimming: 4 bases; J trimming: 3 bases; junction bases outside the gene matches: 4. CDR3 length: 16 residues.

V gene TRBV6-2 or TRBV6-3 combines with J gene TRBJ2-7, with D unclear. Germline V lookup: CDR1 MNHEY, CDR2 SVGEGT. V was trimmed by 6 bases and J by 6 bases, leaving 18 bases between them. The CDR3 spans 14 residues. The CDR3 here is CASRSSGSLSEQYF. The CDR3, as DNA: TGTGCCAGCAGATCCTCGGGTTCCCTGAGCGAGCAGTACTTC.

Here the CDR3 DNA reads TGTGCCAGCAGCTTAGGTCAAATGAGGTCCGCTAGCACAGATACGCAGTATTTT. As protein: CASSLGQMRSASTDTQYF. The J gene is TRBJ2-3, the V gene TRBV7-9; D is uncertain. The germline V gene encodes CDR1 SEHNR and CDR2 FQNEAQ (reference sequence). V was clipped by 1 base and J by 0 bases, with 17 bases between them. This CDR3 region has 18 residues.